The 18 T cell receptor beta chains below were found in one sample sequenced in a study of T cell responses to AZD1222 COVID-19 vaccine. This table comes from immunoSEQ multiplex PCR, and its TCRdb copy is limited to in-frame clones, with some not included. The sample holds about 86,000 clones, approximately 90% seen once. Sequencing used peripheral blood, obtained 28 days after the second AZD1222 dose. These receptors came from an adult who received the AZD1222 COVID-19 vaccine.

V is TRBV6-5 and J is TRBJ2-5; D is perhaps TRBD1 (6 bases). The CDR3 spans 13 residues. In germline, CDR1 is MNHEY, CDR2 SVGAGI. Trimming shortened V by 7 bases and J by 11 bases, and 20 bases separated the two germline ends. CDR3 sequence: CASISGQQALQYF. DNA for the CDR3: TGTGCCAGCATTTCTGGACAGCAAGCATTGCAGTACTTC.

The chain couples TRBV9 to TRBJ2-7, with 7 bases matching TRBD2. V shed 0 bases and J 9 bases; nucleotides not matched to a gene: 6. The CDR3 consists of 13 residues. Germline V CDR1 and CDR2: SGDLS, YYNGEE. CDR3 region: CASSVEGGTTQYF. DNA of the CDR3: TGTGCCAGCAGCGTAGAGGGAGGGACTACGCAGTACTTC. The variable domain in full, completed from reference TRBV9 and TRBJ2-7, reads DSGVTQTPKHLITATGQRVTLRCSPRSGDLSVYWYQQSLDQGLQFLIQYYNGEERAKGNILERFSAQQFPDLHSELNLSSLELGDSALYFCASSVEGGTTQYFGPGTRLTVT.

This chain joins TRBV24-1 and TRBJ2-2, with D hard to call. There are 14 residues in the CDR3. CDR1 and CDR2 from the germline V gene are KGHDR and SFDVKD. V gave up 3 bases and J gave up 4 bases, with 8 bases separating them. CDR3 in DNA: TGTGCCACCAGTGATCCCCCCGGCACCGGGGAGCTGTTTTTT. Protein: CATSDPPGTGELFF.

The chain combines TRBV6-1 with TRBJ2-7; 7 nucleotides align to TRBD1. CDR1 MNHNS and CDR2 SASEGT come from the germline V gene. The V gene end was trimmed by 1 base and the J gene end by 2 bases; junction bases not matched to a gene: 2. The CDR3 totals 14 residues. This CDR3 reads CASSEGTGAYEQYF. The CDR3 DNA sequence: TGTGCCAGCAGTGAAGGGACAGGCGCCTACGAGCAGTACTTC.

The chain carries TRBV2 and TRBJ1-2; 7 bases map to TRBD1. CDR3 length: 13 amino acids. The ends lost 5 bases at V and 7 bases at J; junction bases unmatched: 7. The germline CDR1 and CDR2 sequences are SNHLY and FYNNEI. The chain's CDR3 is CASSSQGVSGYTF. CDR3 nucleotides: TGTGCCAGCAGTTCCCAGGGGGTGAGTGGCTACACCTTC.

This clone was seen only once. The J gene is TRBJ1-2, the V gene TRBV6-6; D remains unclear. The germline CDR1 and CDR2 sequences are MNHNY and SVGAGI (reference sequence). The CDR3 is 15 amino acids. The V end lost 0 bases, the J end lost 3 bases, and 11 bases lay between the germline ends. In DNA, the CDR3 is TGTGCCAGCAGTTACTCCGTTGACGGCTACTATGGCTACACCTTC. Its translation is CASSYSVDGYYGYTF.

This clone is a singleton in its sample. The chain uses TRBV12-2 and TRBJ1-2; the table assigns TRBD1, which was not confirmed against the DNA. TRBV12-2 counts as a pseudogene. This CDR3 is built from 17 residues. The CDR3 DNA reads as TGTGCAAGTCGCTTTTTGGCCGGACAGCAATCTAACTATGGCTACACCTTC. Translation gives CASRFLAGQQSNYGYTF.

CDR3 sequence: CASSLVPARNTGELFF. Written as DNA, the CDR3 is TGTGCCAGCAGCTTAGTGCCTGCGCGGAACACCGGGGAGCTGTTTTTT. The chain links TRBV7-2 to TRBJ2-2, with D unclear. Deletions cut 1 base from V and 1 base from J, with 10 bases between. CDR3 size: 16 residues. Per germline, CDR1 SGHTA and CDR2 FQGNSA.

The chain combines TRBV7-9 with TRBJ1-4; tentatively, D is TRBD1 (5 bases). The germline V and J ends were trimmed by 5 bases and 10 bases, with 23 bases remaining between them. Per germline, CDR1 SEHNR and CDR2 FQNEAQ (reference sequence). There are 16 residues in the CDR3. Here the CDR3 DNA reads TGTGCCAGCAGCCCCTCGATTGGGGGACTGGGGGGAAAACTGTTTTTT. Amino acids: CASSPSIGGLGGKLFF.

The CDR3 DNA reads TGTGCCAGCAGTTACTCCCTCCGTAGGTTAGCCGGGACTAGCGGGGTCGAGCAGTTCTTC. Its protein product is CASSYSLRRLAGTSGVEQFF. J is TRBJ2-1 and V is TRBV6-2 or TRBV6-3; TRBD2 agrees at 13 bases. From germline, CDR1 is MNHEY and CDR2 SVGEGT. CDR3 length equals 20 residues. The trim removed 0 bases at V and 10 bases at J, leaving 18 bases unmatched.

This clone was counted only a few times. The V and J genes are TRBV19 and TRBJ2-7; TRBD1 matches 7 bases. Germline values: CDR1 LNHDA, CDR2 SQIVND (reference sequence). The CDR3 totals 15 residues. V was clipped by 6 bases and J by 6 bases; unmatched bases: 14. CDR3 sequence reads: CASSFPGQAFIEQYF. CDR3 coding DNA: TGTGCCAGTAGCTTCCCCGGACAGGCCTTCATCGAGCAGTACTTC.

The CDR3 loop is CASSHGIGGELFF. CDR3 sequence (DNA): TGTGCCAGCAGTCACGGTATCGGCGGGGAGCTGTTTTTT. The rearrangement joins TRBV3-1 (or the pseudogene TRBV3-2) to TRBJ2-2; the D is unclear. Germline loops: CDR1 LGHDT, CDR2 YNNKEL (reference sequence). This CDR3 has 13 amino acids. V was shortened by 6 bases and J by 7 bases, with 12 bases between the two germline ends.

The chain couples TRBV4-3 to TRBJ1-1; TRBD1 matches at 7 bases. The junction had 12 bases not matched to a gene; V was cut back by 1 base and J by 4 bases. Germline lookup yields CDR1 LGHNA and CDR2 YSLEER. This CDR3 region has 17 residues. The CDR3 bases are TGCGCCAGCAGCCAAGGCCAGGGGGTGGGAGTAGGCACTGAAGCTTTCTTT. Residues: CASSQGQGVGVGTEAFF.

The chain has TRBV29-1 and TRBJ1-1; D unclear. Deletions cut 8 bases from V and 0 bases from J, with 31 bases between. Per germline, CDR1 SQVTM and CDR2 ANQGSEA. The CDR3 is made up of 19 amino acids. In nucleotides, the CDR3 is TGCAGCCCCCCCGCCAAGGATTATAAAAAACCTTACATGAACACTGAAGCTTTCTTT. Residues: CSPPAKDYKKPYMNTEAFF.

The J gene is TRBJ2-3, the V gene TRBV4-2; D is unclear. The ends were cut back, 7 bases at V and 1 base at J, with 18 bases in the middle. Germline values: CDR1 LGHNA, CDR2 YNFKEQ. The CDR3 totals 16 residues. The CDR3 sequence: CASTYTAPSGTDTQYF. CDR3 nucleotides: TGTGCCAGCACCTATACTGCTCCTTCGGGCACAGATACGCAGTATTTT.

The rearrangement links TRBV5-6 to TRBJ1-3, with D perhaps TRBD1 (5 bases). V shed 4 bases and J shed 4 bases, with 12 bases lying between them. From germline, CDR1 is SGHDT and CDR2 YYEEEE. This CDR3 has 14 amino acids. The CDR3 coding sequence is TGTGCCAGCAGCCCGGGACCTACAGGAAACACCATATATTTT. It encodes CASSPGPTGNTIYF.

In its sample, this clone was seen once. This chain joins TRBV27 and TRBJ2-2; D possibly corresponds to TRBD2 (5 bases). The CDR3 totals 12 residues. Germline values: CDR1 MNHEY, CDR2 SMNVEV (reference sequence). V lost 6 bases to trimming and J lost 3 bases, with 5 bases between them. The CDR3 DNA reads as TGTGCCAGCAGCGGGGACACCGGGGAGCTGTTTTTT. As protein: CASSGDTGELFF.

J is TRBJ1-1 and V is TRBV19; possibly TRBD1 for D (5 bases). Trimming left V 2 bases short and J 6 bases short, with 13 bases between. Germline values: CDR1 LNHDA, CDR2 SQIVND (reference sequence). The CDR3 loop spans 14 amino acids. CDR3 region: CASSISSRAPEAFF. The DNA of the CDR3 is TGTGCCAGTAGTATATCCAGCAGGGCCCCTGAAGCTTTCTTT.